Below, 29 T cell receptor beta chains from the same sample are listed, as sequenced in a study of T cell responses to AZD1222 COVID-19 vaccine. The table came from immunoSEQ multiplex PCR; TCRdb's copy has only in-frame clones and leaves some out. The repertoire holds 140,000 to 150,000 clones, with over 80% as singletons. Sequenced here: peripheral blood, sampled 28 days after the second AZD1222 dose. Every receptor here comes from an adult who received the AZD1222 COVID-19 vaccine.

The chain recombines TRBV2 with TRBJ2-1, with TRBD2 matching 9 bases. V gave up 3 bases and J gave up 8 bases; unmatched junction bases: 11. Germline lookup yields CDR1 SNHLY and CDR2 FYNNEI. The CDR3 is 16 residues long. The CDR3 region has the DNA TGTGCCAGCAGTGACCAGGGACTAGCTCTCGGGTATGAGCAGTTCTTC. This codes for CASSDQGLALGYEQFF.

The rearrangement joins TRBV7-9 to TRBJ1-1; the D is unclear. Looked up from germline, CDR1 is SEHNR and CDR2 is FQNEAQ (reference sequence). The CDR3 sequence is 13 residues long. Trimming took 0 bases from V and 6 from J, leaving 8 bases between them. The CDR3 sequence: CASSLAHSPEAFF. Written as DNA, the CDR3 is TGTGCCAGCAGCTTAGCCCACTCGCCTGAAGCTTTCTTT. Based on the CDR3 plus reference TRBV7-9 and TRBJ1-1, the full variable domain is DTGVSQNPRHKITKRGQNVTFRCDPISEHNRLYWYRQTLGQGPEFLTYFQNEAQLEKSRLLSDRFSAERPKGSFSTLEIQRTEQGDSAMYLCASSLAHSPEAFFGQGTRLTVV.

The DNA for the CDR3 is TGTGCCAGCAGTTACAGGGCTAGCGGGATTTATGAGCAGTTCTTC. Its translation is CASSYRASGIYEQFF. The J gene is TRBJ2-1, the V gene TRBV6-2 or TRBV6-3; 9 nucleotides align to TRBD2. V was pared by 2 bases and J by 8 bases, with 7 bases of the junction left unmatched. Germline CDR1 and CDR2: MNHEY and SVGEGT. The CDR3 is 15 residues long.

The V call is TRBV2, the J call TRBJ1-1, with D possibly being TRBD1 (6 bases). There are 13 residues in the CDR3. In germline, CDR1 is SNHLY, CDR2 FYNNEI. Trimming left V 11 bases short and J 0 bases short, with 13 bases between. DNA of the CDR3: TGTGCCGGGAACAGGGAAGTGAACACTGAAGCTTTCTTT. It translates to CAGNREVNTEAFF.

This clone was counted a single time. The chain links TRBV18 to TRBJ2-7, with D perhaps TRBD2 (5 bases). Germline V gives CDR1 KGHSH, CDR2 LQKENI. The V and J ends lost 3 bases and 11 bases respectively, with 14 bases between them. CDR3 size: 12 residues. As DNA, the CDR3 is TGTGCCAGCTCACCGGACGGATTCGGGGAGTACTTC. As protein: CASSPDGFGEYF.

J is TRBJ2-1 and V is TRBV9, with no clear D. Germline V gives CDR1 SGDLS, CDR2 YYNGEE. The CDR3 runs 11 residues. Trimming took 3 bases from V and 8 from J, leaving 6 bases between them. The DNA for the CDR3 is TGTGCCAGCAGCGGGACCGATGAGCAGTTCTTC. It codes for CASSGTDEQFF. The complete variable domain, with remaining parts taken from reference TRBV9 and TRBJ2-1, reads DSGVTQTPKHLITATGQRVTLRCSPRSGDLSVYWYQQSLDQGLQFLIQYYNGEERAKGNILERFSAQQFPDLHSELNLSSLELGDSALYFCASSGTDEQFFGPGTRLTVL.

The rearrangement uses TRBV4-1 and TRBJ1-6, with TRBD1 matching 7 bases. The germline gives CDR1 MGHRA, CDR2 YSYEKL. CDR3 size: 15 residues. Trimming cost V 1 base and J 6 bases; bases outside gene matches: 3. This chain's CDR3 is CASSQVRDSNSPLHF. CDR3 DNA: TGCGCCAGCAGCCAAGTAAGGGACAGTAATTCACCCCTCCACTTT.

This chain uses TRBV19 with TRBJ2-5; 12 bases fit TRBD2. The CDR3 sequence is 16 residues long. V shed 4 bases and J 4 bases; nucleotides not matched to a gene: 7. Germline values: CDR1 LNHDA, CDR2 SQIVND (reference sequence). The CDR3, as DNA: TGTGCCAGTAGTAATCGACTAGCGGGAGCCCCAGAGACCCAGTACTTC. Protein sequence: CASSNRLAGAPETQYF.

The chain links TRBV20-1 to TRBJ1-5, with D possibly TRBD1 on 5 matching bases. The V gene's germline CDR1 is DFQATT and CDR2 SNEGSKA (reference sequence). The CDR3 spans 13 residues. V was shortened by 3 bases and J by 7 bases, with 13 bases between the two germline ends. DNA of the CDR3: TGCAGTGCTAGTAGCCCAGGGAGACAGCCCCAGCATTTT. This encodes CSASSPGRQPQHF.

V and J are TRBV4-3 and TRBJ1-1, with a weak D call TRBD1 (5 bases). The V gene lost 4 bases and the J gene lost 4 bases, with 13 bases spanning the gap. The CDR3 spans 14 residues. CDR1 LGHNA and CDR2 YSLEER come from the germline V gene. CDR3 coding DNA: TGCGCCAGCAGCCCGGACAATGTTCGCACTGAAGCTTTCTTT. Its translation: CASSPDNVRTEAFF.

The chain links TRBV6-5 to TRBJ2-7, with D perhaps TRBD1 (5 bases). The CDR3 runs to 12 residues. V shed 6 bases and J shed 2 bases, with 8 bases lying between them. The germline V gene has CDR1 MNHEY and CDR2 SVGAGI. CDR3 sequence (DNA): TGTGCCAGCAGCAGGGTTACCTACGAGCAGTACTTC. This codes for CASSRVTYEQYF.

The chain uses TRBV9 and TRBJ2-1; TRBD2 agrees at 10 bases. The CDR3 runs 16 residues. Germline lookup yields CDR1 SGDLS and CDR2 YYNGEE. J was trimmed by 7 bases and V by 3 bases; bases with no gene match: 10. The CDR3 coding sequence is TGTGCCAGCAGCGCGGGGGCTAGCGGGAGTTATAATGAGCAGTTCTTC. This sequence encodes CASSAGASGSYNEQFF.

This chain links TRBV28 with TRBJ1-3; D uncertain. Germline CDR1 and CDR2: MDHEN and SYDVKM. V lost 6 bases to trimming and J lost 2 bases, with 11 bases between them. This CDR3 is 14 amino acids long. CDR3 amino acids: CASREGRPGNTIYF. CDR3 bases: TGTGCCAGCAGGGAGGGCAGGCCTGGAAACACCATATATTTT.

A single count supports this clone. The chain employs TRBV28 and TRBJ1-5, with D possibly being TRBD1 (5 bases). Germline V CDR1 and CDR2: MDHEN, SYDVKM. This CDR3 is built from 15 residues. Trimming stripped 3 bases from V and 1 base from J, with 10 bases between. This CDR3 reads CASSFQGGSNQPQHF. The CDR3 DNA reads TGTGCCAGCAGTTTTCAGGGAGGGAGCAATCAGCCCCAGCATTTT.

The CDR3 DNA is TGTGCCAGTAGGCTAGCGGGAGTCAATGAGCAGTTCTTC. Its translation: CASRLAGVNEQFF. V usage is TRBV19 and J usage is TRBJ2-1; 10 nucleotides line up with TRBD2. Germline-derived CDR1 and CDR2 are LNHDA and SQIVND (reference sequence). The CDR3 has 13 residues. The ends lost 6 bases at V and 6 bases at J; junction bases unmatched: 2. Full variable domain (outside the CDR3, taken from reference TRBV19 and TRBJ2-1): DGGITQSPKYLFRKEGQNVTLSCEQNLNHDAMYWYRQDPGQGLRLIYYSQIVNDFQKGDIAEGYSVSREKKESFPLTVTSAQKNPTAFYLCASRLAGVNEQFFGPGTRLTVL.

The V gene is TRBV28, the J gene TRBJ2-7; 11 nucleotides line up with TRBD1. The CDR3 is 13 amino acids. Germline values: CDR1 MDHEN, CDR2 SYDVKM. V shed 7 bases and J 3 bases; nucleotides not matched to a gene: 2. The DNA of the CDR3 is TGTGCCAGCACCGGGACAGGGGGCTACGAGCAGTACTTC. Its protein is CASTGTGGYEQYF. The full variable domain, completed using reference TRBV28 and TRBJ2-7, is DVKVTQSSRYLVKRTGEKVFLECVQDMDHENMFWYRQDPGLGLRLIYFSYDVKMKEKGDIPEGYSVSREKKERFSLILESASTNQTSMYLCASTGTGGYEQYFGPGTRLTVT.

The chain carries TRBV12-3 or TRBV12-4 and TRBJ1-5; D ambiguous. This CDR3 is 13 amino acids long. The V and J ends lost 4 bases and 3 bases respectively, with 7 bases between them. In DNA form, the CDR3 reads TGTGCCAGCAGTTACTCCCCCAATCAGCCCCAGCATTTT. This encodes CASSYSPNQPQHF.

This clone was picked up one time. The J gene is TRBJ1-2, the V gene TRBV7-9; possibly TRBD1 for D (5 bases). CDR3 length: 12 amino acids. Germline CDR1 reads SEHNR; CDR2 reads FQNEAQ (reference sequence). V lost 8 bases to trimming and J lost 5 bases, with 12 bases between them. The CDR3 DNA follows: TGTGCCAGCGGGACGGGGAAGTATGGCTACACCTTC. This gives the protein CASGTGKYGYTF.

About this clone: At one end, the junction sequence differs from germline, possibly due to a read error. The chain uses TRBV7-2 and TRBJ2-7; D is uncertain. CDR3 size: 11 residues. CDR1 SGHTA and CDR2 FQGNSA come from the germline V gene. Written as DNA, the CDR3 is TGTGCCAGCAGCTTAGGGGTCCTTCTTCACTTC. Encoded protein: CASSLGVLLHF.

V gene TRBV2 combines with J gene TRBJ1-4; weak D call: TRBD1 (5 bases). The CDR3 spans 13 residues. Germline assignment: CDR1 SNHLY and CDR2 FYNNEI. The germline V and J ends were trimmed by 5 bases and 6 bases, with 10 bases remaining between them. CDR3 loop: CASSNRGDEKLFF. CDR3 coding DNA: TGTGCCAGCAGTAACCGGGGGGATGAAAAACTGTTTTTT. Using reference TRBV2 and TRBJ1-4 for the parts outside the CDR3, the full variable domain is EPEVTQTPSHQVTQMGQEVILRCVPISNHLYFYWYRQILGQKVEFLVSFYNNEISEKSEIFDDQFSVERPDGSNFTLKIRSTKLEDSAMYFCASSNRGDEKLFFGSGTQLSVL.

To note about this clone: This same CDR3 is encoded by further DNA sequences in the sample. This sequence joins TRBV3-1 (or the pseudogene TRBV3-2) and TRBJ2-7, with unresolved D. The ends were cut back, 1 base at V and 3 bases at J, with 4 bases in the middle. The CDR3 is made up of 12 amino acids. Germline-derived CDR1 and CDR2 are LGHDT and YNNKEL (reference sequence). CDR3 bases: TGTGCCAGCAGCCAAGTAAGCTACGAGCAGTACTTC. Amino acids: CASSQVSYEQYF.

Only one count was recorded for this clone. V is TRBV28 and J is TRBJ1-4, with D perhaps TRBD1 (5 bases). Germline assignment: CDR1 MDHEN and CDR2 SYDVKM. V lost 4 bases and J lost 7, with 10 bases in between. CDR3 length equals 13 residues. The CDR3 sequence: CASSSPGPEKLFF. DNA of the CDR3: TGTGCCAGCAGTTCCCCGGGACCTGAAAAACTGTTTTTT.

V usage is TRBV4-3 and J usage is TRBJ1-1; 7 bases are a match to TRBD1. The CDR3 is 17 residues long. The germline gives CDR1 LGHNA, CDR2 YSLEER. The V segment lost 1 base and the J segment 2 bases; nucleotides outside the gene matches: 10. As DNA, the CDR3 is TGCGCCAGCAGCCAAGGGAAATCCGGGACAGCCAACACTGAAGCTTTCTTT. It specifies CASSQGKSGTANTEAFF.

This chain uses TRBV24-1 with TRBJ1-2; D is perhaps TRBD1 (6 bases). The CDR3 spans 14 residues. Trimming took off 0 bases at V and 4 bases at J, with 8 bases between the two ends. Per the germline V gene, CDR1 is KGHDR and CDR2 is SFDVKD. CDR3 sequence reads: CATSDLGQPYGYTF. DNA of the CDR3: TGTGCCACCAGTGATTTGGGACAGCCCTATGGCTACACCTTC.

The rearrangement links TRBV15 to TRBJ1-6; possibly TRBD1 for D (5 bases). Looked up from germline, CDR1 is LNHNV and CDR2 is YYDKDF (reference sequence). The ends were cut back, 2 bases at V and 7 bases at J, with 18 bases in the middle. CDR3 length: 17 residues. CDR3 DNA sequence: TGTGCCACCAGCAGATCCCACGGGGACTTGGGAAATTCACCCCTCCACTTT. Translated, it gives CATSRSHGDLGNSPLHF.

J is TRBJ2-2 and V is TRBV29-1, with D perhaps TRBD1 (6 bases). This CDR3 is 13 amino acids long. The germline gives CDR1 SQVTM, CDR2 ANQGSEA. The ends were cut back, 7 bases at V and 7 bases at J, with 16 bases in the middle. CDR3 nucleotide sequence: TGCAGCGCAGTCCGGGACACCGGCGGGGAGCTGTTTTTT. Translated, it gives CSAVRDTGGELFF.

V gene TRBV6-5 combines with J gene TRBJ2-7; 8 bases agree with TRBD1. Trimming took 6 bases from V and 3 from J; bases not matched to a gene: 7. Germline CDR1 reads MNHEY; CDR2 reads SVGAGI. CDR3 size: 14 residues. CDR3 region: CASRRTGRIYEQYF. The CDR3 DNA reads as TGTGCCAGCAGACGGACAGGGAGAATCTACGAGCAGTACTTC.

The rearrangement uses TRBV2 and TRBJ1-6; D remains unclear. Germline lookup yields CDR1 SNHLY and CDR2 FYNNEI. Trimming stripped 2 bases from V and 8 bases from J, with 7 bases between. The CDR3 is made up of 13 amino acids. This chain's CDR3 is CASSERAYSPLHF. The CDR3 bases are TGTGCCAGCAGTGAAAGGGCATATTCACCCCTCCACTTT.

The chain links TRBV6-1 to TRBJ1-2; D remains ambiguous. V lost 3 bases and J lost 4, with 12 bases in between. This CDR3 has 14 amino acids. Germline-derived CDR1 and CDR2 are MNHNS and SASEGT. In DNA, the CDR3 is TGTGCCAGCAGTGAGGGGTTAATGGGCTATGGCTACACCTTC. Translation gives CASSEGLMGYGYTF.